The source of this T cell receptor beta chain is a study of CD8 T cells in Susac syndrome. Study results and caveats: Individuals included in the TCR sequencing and HLA analysis were acknowledged by the study to be relatively few in number.

Reverse transcription of roughly 0.5 to 1 ug RNA used random hexamers. An immunoSEQ multiplex PCR generated amplified TCR beta CDR3 products spanning 54 Vbeta and 13 Jbeta. TCRdb reprocessed the immunoSEQ multiplex PCR reads with MiXCR, giving one entry per CDR3 protein. This table has 300,000 to 350,000 distinct CDR3 sequences, roughly nine tenths appearing once. This CDR3 region has 17 residues. V gave up 0 bases and J gave up 8 bases, with 22 bases separating them. Germline CDR1 reads MNHEY; CDR2 reads SVGAGI. Worth noting for this clonotype: Its antigen is currently unknown.

CD8+ and CD4+ T cells from blood underwent TCR beta sequencing, which was carried out in a high-throughput format. Purification of the CD8+ and CD4+ T cells relied on negative isolation, and TEMRA cells underwent FACS enrichment. V gene TRBV6-5 combines with J gene TRBJ1-2; D might be TRBD1 (5 bases). Sequencing used CD4+ T cells from PBMCs. The receptor comes from a human donor with multiple sclerosis. The CDR3 DNA reads as TGTGCCAGCAGTTACTCAGGCGGGACCCGGGGCCGGTTGGGCTACACCTTC. This encodes CASSYSGGTRGRLGYTF.